This T cell receptor (beta chain) was recovered during a study of cytomegalovirus exposure and HLA in healthy donors. Study-level background: HLA-typed donors were the source of approximately 88 million unique TCRs held in an early data release.

Germline V gene data show CDR1 as SGDLS and CDR2 as YYNGEE. The CDR3 contains 14 residues. Trimming took 0 bases from V and 8 from J; bases not matched to a gene: 3. The PCR was carried out with 60 Vbeta primers and 13 Jbeta primers. Measured with immunoSEQ multiplex PCR; TCRdb has only the in-frame clones, and not every one. The table has some 84,000 clones, roughly 73% seen once. Study observations and caveats: Researchers reportedly found TCR beta sequences accurately predicted most subjects' HLA-A and HLA-B alleles.

As for this clone: Its specificity is unknown.

The chain combines TRBV9 with TRBJ2-1; 9 nucleotides match TRBD2. Specimen: PBMCs. This TCR derives from a male donor in good health and CMV-seropositive. DNA of the CDR3: TGTGCCAGCAGCGTAGCTTGGACTAGCGATGAGCAGTTCTTC. Amino acid sequence: CASSVAWTSDEQFF. The full variable domain, in which reference TRBV9 and TRBJ2-1 provide the parts outside the CDR3, is DSGVTQTPKHLITATGQRVTLRCSPRSGDLSVYWYQQSLDQGLQFLIQYYNGEERAKGNILERFSAQQFPDLHSELNLSSLELGDSALYFCASSVAWTSDEQFFGPGTRLTVL.